This TCR beta chain is drawn from a study of cytomegalovirus exposure and HLA in healthy donors. The CDR3 contains 15 residues. Trimming took 3 bases from V and 0 from J, leaving 9 bases between them. In germline, CDR1 is ENHRY, CDR2 SYGVKD. Vbeta (60) and Jbeta (13) primers were used in the PCR. Profiled with immunoSEQ multiplex PCR; TCRdb holds only in-frame clones, not every one. The specimen's table records around 100,000 clones. About this clone itself: Its antigen is unknown.

Study findings and constraints: The productive fraction for most TCR beta V segments was about 87% or about 30% in an earlier analysis. Later on, a genetic analysis was performed. It linked a missense variant in DCLRE1C with V- and J-gene trimming of TCR beta. Later analysis revealed greater clonal expansion in HLA-associated TCR beta chains than in equally common others.

The sequence derives from a man in his fifties in good health and CMV-seronegative. This sequence joins TRBV10-3 and TRBJ1-3; D remains unclear. The sequenced sample was PBMCs. The CDR3 region has the DNA TGTGCCATCAGTGATCGGAGAATCTCTGGAAACACCATATATTTT. This translates into CAISDRRISGNTIYF.